This passage covers 24 T cell receptor beta chains from one sample sequenced in a study of cytomegalovirus exposure and HLA in healthy donors. Both 60 Vbeta primers and 13 Jbeta primers went into the PCR. Generated by immunoSEQ multiplex PCR, the TCRdb table keeps only in-frame clones and is missing some. The data show about 89,000 clones, approximately 81% seen once. The specimen was PBMCs. The receptors derive from a man aged 35 to 55 in good health and CMV-seropositive.

The chain is built from TRBV5-1 and TRBJ2-5; 9 nucleotides line up with TRBD2. After removal of 4 bases from V and 2 bases from J, the junction contained 6 bases not matched to a gene. The CDR3 contains 15 residues. Germline loops: CDR1 SGHRS, CDR2 YFSETQ. The DNA of the CDR3 is TGCGCCAGCAGCCTCCTAGCGGGACCACAAGAGACCCAGTACTTC. This translates into CASSLLAGPQETQYF.

The rearrangement uses TRBV30 and TRBJ1-1; D might be TRBD1 (6 bases). V lost 3 bases and J 5 bases, leaving 16 bases between the germline ends. CDR1 is GTSNPN, CDR2 SVGIG, per germline (reference sequence). CDR3 length: 14 amino acids. CDR3 sequence: CAWSGRGEGTEAFF. For the CDR3, the DNA is TGTGCCTGGAGCGGTAGGGGGGAGGGGACTGAAGCTTTCTTT.

For the CDR3, the DNA is TGTGCCACCAGCAGAGGGGGAGTGGGGATGCCCTCAATCGAGCAGTTCTTC. Amino acids: CATSRGGVGMPSIEQFF. The chain uses TRBV15 and TRBJ2-1, with D possibly matching TRBD2 (5 bases). This CDR3 has 17 residues. Germline V gene lookup returns CDR1 LNHNV and CDR2 YYDKDF (reference sequence). V was cut by 1 base and J by 10 bases, with 23 bases left in between.

The V and J genes are TRBV5-1 and TRBJ1-4; a weak D match, TRBD1 (5 bases). V lost 0 bases and J lost 7, with 13 bases in between. The CDR3 covers 15 residues. The germline CDR1 and CDR2 sequences are SGHRS and YFSETQ. The CDR3 region has the DNA TGCGCCAGCAGCTTGGAGGGGTCAAGAGGTGAAAAACTGTTTTTT. This gives the protein CASSLEGSRGEKLFF.

This chain links TRBV5-1 with TRBJ2-7, with D possibly being TRBD1 (5 bases). The CDR3 has 12 amino acids. The germline CDR1 and CDR2 sequences are SGHRS and YFSETQ. Trimming pared 3 bases from V and 5 bases from J, leaving 9 bases between. CDR3 region: CASSSSGNEQYF. The CDR3 DNA sequence: TGCGCCAGCAGCTCCTCAGGGAACGAGCAGTACTTC. The entire variable domain, with the rest obtained from reference TRBV5-1 and TRBJ2-7, is as follows: KAGVTQTPRYLIKTRGQQVTLSCSPISGHRSVSWYQQTPGQGLQFLFEYFSETQRNKGNFPGRFSGRQFSNSRSEMNVSTLELGDSALYLCASSSSGNEQYFGPGTRLTVT.

The chain has TRBV10-1 and TRBJ1-2, with D hard to call. Germline V CDR1 and CDR2: WNHNN, SYGVQD (reference sequence). The CDR3 runs to 13 residues. V was trimmed by 0 bases and J by 7 bases, leaving 9 bases between them. CDR3: CASSESLNTGYTF. The CDR3 region has the DNA TGCGCCAGCAGTGAGTCCTTGAACACTGGCTACACCTTC.

V gene TRBV11-3 combines with J gene TRBJ2-3; D might be TRBD2 (6 bases). Per the germline V gene, CDR1 is SGHNT and CDR2 is YENEEA. V gave up 4 bases and J gave up 1 base, with 15 bases separating them. CDR3 size: 16 residues. The CDR3 loop reads CASSWDLREGTDTQYF. The DNA for the CDR3 is TGTGCCAGCAGCTGGGACTTGCGCGAGGGCACAGATACGCAGTATTTT.

This chain uses TRBV9 with TRBJ1-2, with D possibly matching TRBD1 (5 bases). There are 17 residues in the CDR3. Germline V gene sequence: CDR1 SGDLS, CDR2 YYNGEE. Between the trimmed V and J ends, which lost 0 bases and 6 bases, there was a span of 21 bases. For the CDR3, the DNA is TGTGCCAGCAGCGTAGTAGGCTCAGGGTTCGCTATGAATGGCTACACCTTC. Translated, it gives CASSVVGSGFAMNGYTF.

The chain couples TRBV2 to TRBJ1-2; 9 nucleotides agree with TRBD1. With 2 bases clipped from V and 6 bases from J, the junction kept 10 bases outside the gene matches. CDR1 is SNHLY and CDR2 is FYNNEI in the germline V gene. This CDR3 is built from 16 residues. CDR3 sequence: CASSENRGRWIDGYTF. CDR3 nucleotides: TGTGCCAGCAGTGAAAACAGGGGGCGGTGGATTGATGGCTACACCTTC. Based on the CDR3 plus reference TRBV2 and TRBJ1-2, the full variable domain is EPEVTQTPSHQVTQMGQEVILRCVPISNHLYFYWYRQILGQKVEFLVSFYNNEISEKSEIFDDQFSVERPDGSNFTLKIRSTKLEDSAMYFCASSENRGRWIDGYTFGSGTRLTVV.

In this sample, this clone turned up once. The CDR3 region is CAISVVGETQYF. The CDR3 DNA reads as TGTGCCATCAGTGTTGTCGGGGAGACCCAGTACTTC. The chain employs TRBV10-3 and TRBJ2-5; D remains unclear. This CDR3 has 12 residues. V was clipped by 4 bases and J by 5 bases, with 8 bases between them. The germline V gene has CDR1 ENHRY and CDR2 SYGVKD.

This clone is a singleton in its sample. The chain links TRBV7-2 to TRBJ2-7; 9 nucleotides agree with TRBD1. V was clipped by 6 bases and J by 4 bases; unmatched bases: 7. The V gene's germline CDR1 is SGHTA and CDR2 FQGNSA. This CDR3 comprises 14 residues. CDR3 sequence reads: CASSLFDRGYEQYF. CDR3 bases: TGTGCCAGCAGTTTATTTGACAGGGGGTACGAGCAGTACTTC.

V gene TRBV18 combines with J gene TRBJ2-2; D possibly corresponds to TRBD1 (5 bases). The germline gives CDR1 KGHSH, CDR2 LQKENI. V lost 0 bases and J 5 bases, leaving 7 bases between the germline ends. This CDR3 region has 14 residues. The CDR3 loop is CASSPPGATGELFF. CDR3 DNA sequence: TGTGCCAGCTCACCACCAGGGGCGACCGGGGAGCTGTTTTTT.

The rearrangement joins TRBV11-3 to TRBJ2-7; D not certain. Trimming removed 0 bases at V and 0 bases at J, with 9 bases between. CDR1 is SGHNT and CDR2 is YENEEA in the germline V gene. The CDR3 runs to 15 residues. CDR3 in DNA: TGTGCCAGCAGCTTAGATACAGCTTTCTCCTACGAGCAGTACTTC. It codes for CASSLDTAFSYEQYF.

The rearrangement uses TRBV27 and TRBJ2-3; tentatively, D is TRBD2 (5 bases). CDR1 and CDR2 from the germline V gene are MNHEY and SMNVEV (reference sequence). This CDR3 is built from 13 residues. With 5 bases removed from V and 2 bases from J, the gap between germline ends came to 8 bases. In nucleotides, the CDR3 is TGTGCCAGCAGTCGAGGGTACACAGATACGCAGTATTTT. Translated, it gives CASSRGYTDTQYF.

The rearrangement joins TRBV28 to TRBJ1-1; a weak D match, TRBD1 (6 bases). The CDR3 has 14 amino acids. The V and J ends lost 3 bases and 4 bases respectively, with 12 bases between them. CDR1 is MDHEN, CDR2 SYDVKM, per germline. The CDR3 sequence is CASSFNRASTEAFF. The CDR3 coding sequence is TGTGCCAGCAGTTTTAACAGGGCGAGCACTGAAGCTTTCTTT. Full variable domain (remainder filled in from reference TRBV28 and TRBJ1-1): DVKVTQSSRYLVKRTGEKVFLECVQDMDHENMFWYRQDPGLGLRLIYFSYDVKMKEKGDIPEGYSVSREKKERFSLILESASTNQTSMYLCASSFNRASTEAFFGQGTRLTVV.

This chain joins TRBV6-1 and TRBJ1-6; 7 nucleotides line up with TRBD1. CDR1 is MNHNS and CDR2 is SASEGT in the germline V gene. The CDR3 is made up of 15 amino acids. The trim removed 7 bases at V and 10 bases at J, leaving 13 bases unmatched. Written as DNA, the CDR3 is TGTGCCAGCAAAGAGACAGGGATCTTAGAATCACCCCTCCACTTT. This translates into CASKETGILESPLHF.

The rearrangement links TRBV1 to TRBJ2-6; TRBD1 is taken as the D call from the table, unchecked against the DNA. TRBV1 is an annotated pseudogene. The CDR3 consists of 18 residues. The DNA of the CDR3 is TGCACCAGCAGCCAAGATACCTGCCAGAACTCTGGGGCCAACGTCCTGACTTTC. This sequence encodes CTSSQDTCQNSGANVLTF.

The rearrangement uses TRBV29-1 and TRBJ1-1; the match to TRBD1 covers 11 bases. The CDR3 covers 17 residues. Germline V lookup: CDR1 SQVTM, CDR2 ANQGSEA. V gave up 6 bases and J gave up 1 base; unmatched junction bases: 13. CDR3 DNA: TGCAGCGTCACATCCCTCGGGACAGGGGGTAGGAACACTGAAGCTTTCTTT. Translation gives CSVTSLGTGGRNTEAFF. Drawing the rest from reference TRBV29-1 and TRBJ1-1, the complete variable domain is SAVISQKPSRDICQRGTSLTIQCQVDSQVTMMFWYRQQPGQSLTLIATANQGSEATYESGFVIDKFPISRPNLTFSTLTVSNMSPEDSSIYLCSVTSLGTGGRNTEAFFGQGTRLTVV.

The J gene is TRBJ2-7, the V gene TRBV10-2, with 11 bases aligning to TRBD1. The J segment lost 3 bases and the V segment lost 7 bases, leaving 5 bases of the junction unmatched. This CDR3 spans 14 amino acids. The germline V gene encodes CDR1 WSHSY and CDR2 SAAADI. The CDR3 DNA follows: TGCGCCAGCATTTCCGGGACAGGGGGCTACGAGCAGTACTTC. As protein: CASISGTGGYEQYF.

This sequence joins TRBV6-5 and TRBJ1-2, with D tentatively TRBD1 (6 bases). Germline values: CDR1 MNHEY, CDR2 SVGAGI. V was shortened by 0 bases and J by 6 bases, with 14 bases between the two germline ends. The CDR3 length is 15 residues. CDR3 bases: TGTGCCAGCAGTTACTCGGGCAGGGGCACGGATGGCTACACCTTC. Residues: CASSYSGRGTDGYTF.

The chain joins TRBV7-3 to TRBJ2-2; possibly TRBD2 for D (5 bases). The V and J ends lost 5 bases and 5 bases respectively, with 15 bases between them. The germline gives CDR1 SGHTA, CDR2 FQGTGA. The CDR3 runs 15 residues. The DNA for the CDR3 is TGTGCCAGCAGCCCGAAACGGGAAACGACCGGGGAGCTGTTTTTT. Residues: CASSPKRETTGELFF.

The chain has TRBV11-2 and TRBJ1-2; D perhaps matches TRBD1 (6 bases). Germline CDR1 SGHAT, CDR2 FQNNGV. Trimming removed 4 bases at V and 4 bases at J, with 13 bases between. This CDR3 is 14 amino acids long. The CDR3 spells CASSYAGTPYGYTF. CDR3 sequence (DNA): TGTGCCAGCAGCTACGCCGGGACACCCTATGGCTACACCTTC.

This chain uses TRBV9 with TRBJ2-7, with 7 bases aligning to TRBD1. Germline V gene lookup returns CDR1 SGDLS and CDR2 YYNGEE. The trim removed 3 bases at V and 3 bases at J, leaving 6 bases unmatched. CDR3 length: 14 residues. CDR3 in DNA: TGTGCCAGCAGCGAAGGGACAGCTAACTACGAGCAGTACTTC. Its translation: CASSEGTANYEQYF.

The CDR3 protein is CASSSVAGTGIEKLFF. In DNA, the CDR3 is TGTGCCAGCAGCTCCGTAGCCGGGACAGGGATTGAAAAACTGTTTTTT. The V call is TRBV7-6, the J call TRBJ1-4; 9 nucleotides align to TRBD1. CDR1 and CDR2 (germline): SGHVS, FNYEAQ. The CDR3 has 16 residues. Trimming removed 4 bases from V and 7 bases from J; junction bases left unmatched: 10.